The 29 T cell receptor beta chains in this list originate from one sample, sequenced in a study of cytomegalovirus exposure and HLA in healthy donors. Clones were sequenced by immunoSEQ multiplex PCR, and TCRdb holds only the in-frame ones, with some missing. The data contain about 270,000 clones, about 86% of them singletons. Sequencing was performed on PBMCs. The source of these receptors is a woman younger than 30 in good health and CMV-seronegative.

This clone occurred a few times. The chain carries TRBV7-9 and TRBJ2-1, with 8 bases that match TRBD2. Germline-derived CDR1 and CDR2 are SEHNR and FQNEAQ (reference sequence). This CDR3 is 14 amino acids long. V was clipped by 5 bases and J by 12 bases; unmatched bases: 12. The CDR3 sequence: CASSHRTSPERQFF. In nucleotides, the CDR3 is TGTGCCAGCAGCCACAGGACTAGCCCCGAACGGCAGTTCTTC.

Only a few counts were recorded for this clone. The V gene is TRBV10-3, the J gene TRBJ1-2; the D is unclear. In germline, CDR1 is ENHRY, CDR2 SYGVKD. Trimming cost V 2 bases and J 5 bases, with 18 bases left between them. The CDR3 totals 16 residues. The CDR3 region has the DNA TGTGCCATCAGTGAGCGTGATCCCCAGCGAGGTTATGGCTACACCTTC. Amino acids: CAISERDPQRGYGYTF.

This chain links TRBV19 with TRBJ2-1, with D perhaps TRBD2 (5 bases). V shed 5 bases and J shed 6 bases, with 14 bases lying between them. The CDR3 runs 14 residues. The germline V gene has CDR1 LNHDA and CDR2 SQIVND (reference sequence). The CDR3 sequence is CASSLLGLINEQFF. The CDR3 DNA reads TGTGCCAGTAGTCTGCTAGGACTGATCAATGAGCAGTTCTTC.

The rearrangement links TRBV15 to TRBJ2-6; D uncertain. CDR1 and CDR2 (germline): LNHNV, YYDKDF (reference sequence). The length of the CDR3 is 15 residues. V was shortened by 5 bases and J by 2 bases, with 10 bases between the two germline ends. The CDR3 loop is CATSPSSAGANVLTF. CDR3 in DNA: TGTGCCACCAGCCCCTCGTCGGCTGGGGCCAACGTCCTGACTTTC.

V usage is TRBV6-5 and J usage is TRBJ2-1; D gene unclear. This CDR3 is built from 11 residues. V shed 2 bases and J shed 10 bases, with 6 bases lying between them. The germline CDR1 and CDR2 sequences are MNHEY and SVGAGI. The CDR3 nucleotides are TGTGCCAGCAGTTACGATAGCGAGCAGTTCTTC. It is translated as CASSYDSEQFF.

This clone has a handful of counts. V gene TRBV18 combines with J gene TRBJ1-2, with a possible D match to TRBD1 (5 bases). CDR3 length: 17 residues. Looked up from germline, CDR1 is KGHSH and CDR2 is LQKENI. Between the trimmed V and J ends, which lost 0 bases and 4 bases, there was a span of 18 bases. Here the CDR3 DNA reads TGTGCCAGCTCACCACCTAATGCAGGGATGGTGGGCTATGGCTACACCTTC. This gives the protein CASSPPNAGMVGYGYTF.

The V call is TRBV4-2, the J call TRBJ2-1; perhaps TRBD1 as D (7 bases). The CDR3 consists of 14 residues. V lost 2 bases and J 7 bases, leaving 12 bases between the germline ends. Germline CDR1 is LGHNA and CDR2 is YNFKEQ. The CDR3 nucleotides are TGTGCCAGCAGCCAATTACAGGGGAGGAATGAGCAGTTCTTC. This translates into CASSQLQGRNEQFF.

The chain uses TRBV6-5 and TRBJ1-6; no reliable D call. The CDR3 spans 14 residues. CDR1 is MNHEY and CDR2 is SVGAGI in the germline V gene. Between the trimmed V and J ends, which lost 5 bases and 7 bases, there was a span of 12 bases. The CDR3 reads CASSPDLENSPLHF. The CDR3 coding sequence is TGTGCCAGCAGTCCCGACTTGGAAAATTCACCCCTCCACTTT.

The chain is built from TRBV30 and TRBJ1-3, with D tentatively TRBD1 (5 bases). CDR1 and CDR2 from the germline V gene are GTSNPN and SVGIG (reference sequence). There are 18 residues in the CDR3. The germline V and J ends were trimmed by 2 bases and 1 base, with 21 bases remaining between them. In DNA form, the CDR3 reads TGTGCCTGGAGTAAAGGCAGGGTGGCTTTATCGTCTGGAAACACCATATATTTT. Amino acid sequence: CAWSKGRVALSSGNTIYF. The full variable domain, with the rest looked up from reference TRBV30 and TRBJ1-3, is SQTIHQWPATLVQPVGSPLSLECTVEGTSNPNLYWYRQAAGRGLQLLFYSVGIGQISSEVPQNLSASRPQDRQFILSSKKLLLSDSGFYLCAWSKGRVALSSGNTIYFGEGSWLTVV.

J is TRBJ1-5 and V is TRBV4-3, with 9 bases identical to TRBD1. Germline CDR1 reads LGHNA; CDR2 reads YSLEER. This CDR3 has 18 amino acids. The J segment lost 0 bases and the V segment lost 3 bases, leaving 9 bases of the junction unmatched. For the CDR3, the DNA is TGCGCCAGCAGCCAGGAACACCGGGACAGGGATAGCAATCAGCCCCAGCATTTT. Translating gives CASSQEHRDRDSNQPQHF.

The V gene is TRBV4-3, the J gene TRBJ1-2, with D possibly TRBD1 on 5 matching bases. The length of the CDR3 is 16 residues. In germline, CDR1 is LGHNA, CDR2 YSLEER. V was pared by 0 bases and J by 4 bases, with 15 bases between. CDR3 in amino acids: CASSQDRVGEGYGYTF. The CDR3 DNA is TGCGCCAGCAGCCAAGATAGGGTAGGGGAGGGCTATGGCTACACCTTC.

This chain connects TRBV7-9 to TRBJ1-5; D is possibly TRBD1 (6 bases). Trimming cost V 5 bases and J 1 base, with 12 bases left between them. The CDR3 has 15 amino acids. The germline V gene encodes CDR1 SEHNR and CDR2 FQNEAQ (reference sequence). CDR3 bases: TGTGCCAGCAGCGCAGGGGCTTCAAGCAATCAGCCCCAGCATTTT. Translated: CASSAGASSNQPQHF.

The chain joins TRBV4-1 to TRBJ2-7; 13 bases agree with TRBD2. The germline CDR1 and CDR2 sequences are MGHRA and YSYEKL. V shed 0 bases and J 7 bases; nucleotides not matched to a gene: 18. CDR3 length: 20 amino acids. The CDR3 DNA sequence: TGCGCCAGCAGCCAAGATGTCGGGACTAGCGGGAATATAGGATCCGGAGAGCAGTACTTC. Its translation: CASSQDVGTSGNIGSGEQYF.

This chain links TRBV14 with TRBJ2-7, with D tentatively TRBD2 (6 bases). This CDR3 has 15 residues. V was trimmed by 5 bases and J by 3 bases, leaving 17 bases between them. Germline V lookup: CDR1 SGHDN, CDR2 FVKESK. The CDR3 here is CASSALGGKSYEQYF. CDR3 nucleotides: TGTGCCAGCAGCGCCCTTGGGGGGAAAAGCTACGAGCAGTACTTC.

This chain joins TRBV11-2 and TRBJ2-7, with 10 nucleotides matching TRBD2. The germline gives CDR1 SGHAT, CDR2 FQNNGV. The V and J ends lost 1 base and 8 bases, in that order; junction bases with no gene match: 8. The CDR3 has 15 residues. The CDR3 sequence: CASSLGVAGGFQQYF. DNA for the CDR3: TGTGCCAGCAGCTTAGGAGTAGCGGGGGGTTTCCAGCAGTACTTC.

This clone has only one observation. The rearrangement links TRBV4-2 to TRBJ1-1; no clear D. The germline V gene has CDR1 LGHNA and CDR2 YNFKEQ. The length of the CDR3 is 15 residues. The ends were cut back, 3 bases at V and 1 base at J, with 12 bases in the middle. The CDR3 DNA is TGTGCCAGCAGCCAGGGAGGCGGCGGGAACACTGAAGCTTTCTTT. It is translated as CASSQGGGGNTEAFF.

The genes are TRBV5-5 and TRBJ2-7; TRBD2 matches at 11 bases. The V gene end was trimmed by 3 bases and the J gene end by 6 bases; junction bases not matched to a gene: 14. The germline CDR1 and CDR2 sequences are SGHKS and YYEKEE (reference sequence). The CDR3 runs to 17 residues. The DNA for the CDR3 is TGTGCCAGCAGCTCCCAGACCGCTAGCGGGGGGAGAGGCGAGCAGTACTTC. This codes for CASSSQTASGGRGEQYF.

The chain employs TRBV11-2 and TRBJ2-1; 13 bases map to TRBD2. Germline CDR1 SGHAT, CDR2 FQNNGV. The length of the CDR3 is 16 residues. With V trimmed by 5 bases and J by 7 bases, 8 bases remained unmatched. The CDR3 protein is CASSPPGLAGENEQFF. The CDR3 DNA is TGTGCCAGCAGCCCGCCCGGACTAGCGGGAGAGAATGAGCAGTTCTTC.

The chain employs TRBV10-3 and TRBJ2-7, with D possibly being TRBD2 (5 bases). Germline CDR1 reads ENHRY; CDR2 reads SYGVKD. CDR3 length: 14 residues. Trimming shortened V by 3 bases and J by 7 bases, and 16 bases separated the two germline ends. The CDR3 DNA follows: TGTGCCATCAGTGATCAAGGCGGACTCCAGGAGCAGTACTTC. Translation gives CAISDQGGLQEQYF.

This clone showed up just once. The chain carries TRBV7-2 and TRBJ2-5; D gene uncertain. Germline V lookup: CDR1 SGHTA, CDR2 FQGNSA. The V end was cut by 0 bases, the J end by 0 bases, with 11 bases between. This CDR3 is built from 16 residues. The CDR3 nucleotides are TGTGCCAGCAGCTTAGCGCCCAGTCAGAACCAAGAGACCCAGTACTTC. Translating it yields CASSLAPSQNQETQYF.

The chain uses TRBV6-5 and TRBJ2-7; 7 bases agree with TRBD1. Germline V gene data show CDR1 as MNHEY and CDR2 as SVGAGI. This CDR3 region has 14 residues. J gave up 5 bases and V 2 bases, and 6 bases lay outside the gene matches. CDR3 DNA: TGTGCCAGCAGTTACGTAGACAGGGACCACGAGCAGTACTTC. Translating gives CASSYVDRDHEQYF.

DNA for the CDR3: TGTGCCAGCAGTTTACAGGGGAACGAGCAGTACTTC. Residues: CASSLQGNEQYF. The V call is TRBV27, the J call TRBJ2-7; tentatively, D is TRBD1 (6 bases). Trimming cost V 2 bases and J 5 bases, with 7 bases left between them. The CDR3 sequence is 12 residues long. Germline loops: CDR1 MNHEY, CDR2 SMNVEV (reference sequence).

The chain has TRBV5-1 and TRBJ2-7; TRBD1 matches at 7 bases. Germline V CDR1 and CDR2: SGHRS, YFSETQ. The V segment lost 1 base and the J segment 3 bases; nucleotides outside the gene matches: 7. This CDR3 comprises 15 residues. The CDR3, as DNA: TGCGCCAGCAGCTTGACAGGGGACCCCAACTACGAGCAGTACTTC. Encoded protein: CASSLTGDPNYEQYF.

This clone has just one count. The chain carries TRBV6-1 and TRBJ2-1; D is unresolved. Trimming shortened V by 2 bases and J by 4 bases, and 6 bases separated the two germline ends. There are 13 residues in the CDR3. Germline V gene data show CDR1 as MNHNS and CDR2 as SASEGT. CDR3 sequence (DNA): TGTGCCAGCAGTGAATCGAGGTACAATGAGCAGTTCTTC. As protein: CASSESRYNEQFF.

The CDR3 loop reads CASSWPESGRGAGELFF. CDR3 in DNA: TGCGCCAGCAGCTGGCCCGAGAGCGGGAGGGGAGCCGGGGAGCTGTTTTTT. The chain links TRBV5-1 to TRBJ2-2; TRBD2 matches at 10 bases. Germline V CDR1 and CDR2: SGHRS, YFSETQ. With 3 bases clipped from V and 6 bases from J, the junction kept 11 bases outside the gene matches. The CDR3 spans 17 residues.

The CDR3 region has the DNA TGTGCCAGCAGTGAAAAACAGGGGCCCTCCTACGAGCAGTACTTC. As protein: CASSEKQGPSYEQYF. This chain links TRBV6-1 with TRBJ2-7; 7 bases map to TRBD1. The germline V gene has CDR1 MNHNS and CDR2 SASEGT. J gave up 0 bases and V 2 bases, and 4 bases lay outside the gene matches. CDR3 length equals 15 residues.

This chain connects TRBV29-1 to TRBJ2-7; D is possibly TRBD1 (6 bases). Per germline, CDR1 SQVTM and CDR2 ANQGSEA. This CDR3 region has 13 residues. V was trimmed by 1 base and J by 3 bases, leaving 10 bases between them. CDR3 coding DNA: TGCAGCGTTGAAGTACTCAGGGGCTACGAGCAGTACTTC. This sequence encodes CSVEVLRGYEQYF.

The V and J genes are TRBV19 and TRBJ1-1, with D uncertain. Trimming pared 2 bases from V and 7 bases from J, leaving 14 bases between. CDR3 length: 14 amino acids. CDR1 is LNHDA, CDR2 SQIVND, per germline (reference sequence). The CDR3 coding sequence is TGTGCCAGTAGTATAACGAGAGGGTTCGGTGAAGCTTTCTTT. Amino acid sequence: CASSITRGFGEAFF. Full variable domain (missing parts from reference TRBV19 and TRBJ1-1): DGGITQSPKYLFRKEGQNVTLSCEQNLNHDAMYWYRQDPGQGLRLIYYSQIVNDFQKGDIAEGYSVSREKKESFPLTVTSAQKNPTAFYLCASSITRGFGEAFFGQGTRLTVV.

In nucleotides, the CDR3 is TGTGCCAGCAGTCGTCGGACAGAGAGGAACTATGGCTACACCTTC. Its translation is CASSRRTERNYGYTF. This chain links TRBV27 with TRBJ1-2, with D tentatively TRBD1 (6 bases). Looked up from germline, CDR1 is MNHEY and CDR2 is SMNVEV (reference sequence). The CDR3 contains 15 residues. V was pared by 5 bases and J by 2 bases, with 15 bases between.